The 10 T cell receptor beta chains in this list originate from one sample, sequenced in a study of shared clonotypes between healthy human individuals. The protocol was immunoSEQ multiplex PCR, while the TCRdb copy is restricted to in-frame clones and leaves out a portion. Here the sample spans millions of clones, roughly 95% being singletons. Sequenced: naive CD4+ T cells sorted from blood. Indicated subset: CD45RA+ positively selected. The receptors were gathered from a man younger than 30 in good health.

The chain uses TRBV19 and TRBJ2-3, with D uncertain. V was trimmed by 4 bases and J by 0 bases, leaving 8 bases between them. The length of the CDR3 is 14 residues. Per the germline V gene, CDR1 is LNHDA and CDR2 is SQIVND (reference sequence). Here the CDR3 DNA reads TGTGCCAGTAGTACTCTTTTTAGCACAGATACGCAGTATTTT. It is translated as CASSTLFSTDTQYF.

Concerning this clone itself: Other DNA sequences in the sample encode the same CDR3. The chain couples TRBV6-5 to TRBJ1-6, with TRBD1 matching 7 bases. Trimming cost V 0 bases and J 8 bases; bases outside gene matches: 4. Germline V gene data show CDR1 as MNHEY and CDR2 as SVGAGI. The CDR3 has 15 residues. The CDR3 loop is CASSYSRQGDSPLHF. Here the CDR3 DNA reads TGTGCCAGCAGTTACTCGCGACAGGGAGATTCACCCCTCCACTTT.

V usage is TRBV9 and J usage is TRBJ2-1; D is perhaps TRBD2 (6 bases). Germline loops: CDR1 SGDLS, CDR2 YYNGEE. The CDR3 length is 15 residues. The V and J ends lost 3 bases and 8 bases respectively, with 18 bases between them. The CDR3 is CASSARDQRVDEQFF. CDR3 coding DNA: TGTGCCAGCAGCGCCCGCGACCAGCGGGTGGATGAGCAGTTCTTC.

The rearrangement uses TRBV6-1 and TRBJ2-7; D may match TRBD1 or TRBD2 (5 bases each). Trimming took 5 bases from V and 2 from J, leaving 7 bases between them. Germline V gene lookup returns CDR1 MNHNS and CDR2 SASEGT. The CDR3 loop spans 12 amino acids. Written as DNA, the CDR3 is TGTGCCAGCAGTTGGGGGACCTACGAGCAGTACTTC. This sequence encodes CASSWGTYEQYF.

This clone was seen a single time. V is TRBV7-6 and J is TRBJ2-1; 9 bases map to TRBD2. Germline V gene lookup returns CDR1 SGHVS and CDR2 FNYEAQ. There are 16 residues in the CDR3. J lost 4 bases, V lost 5 bases, and 9 bases had no gene match. The CDR3 is CASSAGGTSHYNEQFF. CDR3 sequence (DNA): TGTGCCAGCAGCGCCGGAGGGACTAGCCATTACAATGAGCAGTTCTTC.

The chain employs TRBV5-4 and TRBJ2-5; D not resolved. The germline gives CDR1 SGHNT, CDR2 YYREEE (reference sequence). The CDR3 is made up of 14 amino acids. V was cut by 2 bases and J by 4 bases, with 12 bases left in between. The CDR3 loop is CASSFGSYPETQYF. CDR3 nucleotide sequence: TGTGCCAGCAGCTTCGGTAGCTACCCAGAGACCCAGTACTTC.

About this clone: The same CDR3 can be traced to other DNA sequences in this sample. The chain carries TRBV2 and TRBJ1-1; possible D gene TRBD1, 5 bases. V was trimmed by 6 bases and J by 1 base, leaving 9 bases between them. This CDR3 is 13 amino acids long. Looked up from germline, CDR1 is SNHLY and CDR2 is FYNNEI. The CDR3 sequence is CASSQGENTEAFF. CDR3 coding DNA: TGTGCCAGCAGCCAGGGAGAGAACACTGAAGCTTTCTTT.

The chain carries TRBV7-2 and TRBJ2-2, with 7 bases matching TRBD1. This CDR3 region has 14 residues. V lost 5 bases and J lost 4; bases outside the gene matches: 4. Looked up from germline, CDR1 is SGHTA and CDR2 is FQGNSA. CDR3 in DNA: TGTGCCAGCAGCCGGGGACAGCGCACCGGGGAGCTGTTTTTT. It codes for CASSRGQRTGELFF.

The V call is TRBV2, the J call TRBJ2-1; TRBD2 might be the D (6 bases). CDR3 length: 14 residues. With 6 bases removed from V and 5 bases from J, the gap between germline ends came to 14 bases. The germline V gene has CDR1 SNHLY and CDR2 FYNNEI. As DNA, the CDR3 is TGTGCCAGCAGGGGTGGGACTTACCACAATGAGCAGTTCTTC. This gives the protein CASRGGTYHNEQFF.

The chain links TRBV7-6 to TRBJ1-2, with no clear D. This CDR3 is 15 amino acids long. Germline V gene lookup returns CDR1 SGHVS and CDR2 FNYEAQ. The ends were cut back, 5 bases at V and 1 base at J, with 14 bases in the middle. The CDR3 DNA reads as TGTGCCAGCAGCAACACCCGGACGGTTAACTATGGCTACACCTTC. Its translation is CASSNTRTVNYGYTF.